Following are 24 T cell receptor beta chains from one sample sequenced in a study of control samples from healthy donors and cancer patients. TCRdb keeps only in-frame clones here, not all; method: immunoSEQ multiplex PCR. The sample lists more than 85,000 clones, around 92% seen once, with less than 2.5% in the top ten. Sequencing input: blood. These receptors were collected from a young woman in good health.

The CDR3: CATGAPYGYTF. CDR3 in DNA: TGTGCCACCGGGGCCCCATATGGCTACACCTTC. This chain connects TRBV19 to TRBJ1-2, with TRBD1 as a possible D gene (5 bases). The CDR3 runs 11 residues. The V gene lost 10 bases and the J gene lost 5 bases, with 11 bases spanning the gap. Germline V gives CDR1 LNHDA, CDR2 SQIVND (reference sequence).

The chain recombines TRBV5-1 with TRBJ1-6; the D is unclear. Per the germline V gene, CDR1 is SGHRS and CDR2 is YFSETQ. With 6 bases removed from V and 0 bases from J, the gap between germline ends came to 10 bases. The CDR3 runs to 15 residues. The CDR3 DNA sequence: TGCGCCAGCAATCCAAGCGGCTCCTATAATTCACCCCTCCACTTT. Its protein is CASNPSGSYNSPLHF.

This sequence joins TRBV12-3 or TRBV12-4 and TRBJ2-5; D gene unclear. The CDR3 is 12 amino acids. V lost 1 base to trimming and J lost 5 bases, with 5 bases between them. CDR3 protein: CASSLGSETQYF. The CDR3 DNA is TGTGCCAGCAGTTTAGGTAGTGAGACCCAGTACTTC.

The chain joins TRBV7-9 to TRBJ1-2; D gene uncertain. The CDR3 runs to 14 residues. CDR1 is SEHNR, CDR2 FQNEAQ, per germline (reference sequence). V lost 0 bases and J 8 bases, leaving 13 bases between the germline ends. The CDR3 loop is CASSLARWGQGYTF. The CDR3 bases are TGTGCCAGCAGCTTAGCGCGATGGGGTCAGGGCTACACCTTC.

J is TRBJ1-4 and V is TRBV30; no firm D call. V was pared by 5 bases and J by 8 bases, with 12 bases between. There are 12 residues in the CDR3. Germline-derived CDR1 and CDR2 are GTSNPN and SVGIG (reference sequence). This chain's CDR3 is CAWGKEVEKLFF. CDR3 coding DNA: TGTGCCTGGGGGAAGGAAGTCGAAAAACTGTTTTTT. Full variable domain (outside the CDR3, taken from reference TRBV30 and TRBJ1-4): SQTIHQWPATLVQPVGSPLSLECTVEGTSNPNLYWYRQAAGRGLQLLFYSVGIGQISSEVPQNLSASRPQDRQFILSSKKLLLSDSGFYLCAWGKEVEKLFFGSGTQLSVL.

CDR3 in amino acids: CASSQLWVAGGYNEQFF. The CDR3 region has the DNA TGTGCCAGCAGCCAATTATGGGTAGCGGGGGGGTACAATGAGCAGTTCTTC. The genes are TRBV3-1 (or the pseudogene TRBV3-2) and TRBJ2-1, with TRBD2 matching 11 bases. V lost 2 bases, J lost 4 bases, and 7 bases stayed unmatched. Germline V gene data show CDR1 as LGHDT and CDR2 as YNNKEL (reference sequence). CDR3 length equals 17 residues.

The chain is built from TRBV2 and TRBJ2-5, with 8 positions matching TRBD1. The germline V gene has CDR1 SNHLY and CDR2 FYNNEI. V was pared by 4 bases and J by 5 bases, with 6 bases of the junction left unmatched. The CDR3 contains 14 residues. CDR3 sequence: CASSVGRGLETQYF. The CDR3 DNA sequence: TGTGCCAGCAGTGTTGGCAGGGGGCTTGAGACCCAGTACTTC. The entire variable domain, with the rest obtained from reference TRBV2 and TRBJ2-5, is as follows: EPEVTQTPSHQVTQMGQEVILRCVPISNHLYFYWYRQILGQKVEFLVSFYNNEISEKSEIFDDQFSVERPDGSNFTLKIRSTKLEDSAMYFCASSVGRGLETQYFGPGTRLLVL.

The chain uses TRBV30 and TRBJ1-6; maybe TRBD1 (6 bases). CDR3 length: 14 amino acids. V dropped 7 bases and J dropped 4 bases, with 14 bases sitting between them. Looked up from germline, CDR1 is GTSNPN and CDR2 is SVGIG (reference sequence). CDR3 in DNA: TGTGCCTTCTCCCGGGACACGTATAATTCACCCCTCCACTTT. This codes for CAFSRDTYNSPLHF.

This sequence joins TRBV7-7 and TRBJ2-7; no clear D. Germline V gene data show CDR1 as SSHAT and CDR2 as FNYEAQ (reference sequence). V lost 4 bases to trimming and J lost 7 bases, with 17 bases between them. The CDR3 has 14 residues. The CDR3 DNA reads TGTGCCAGCAGCTCCACCGTACGGGCGCGAGAGCAGTACTTC. Protein product: CASSSTVRAREQYF. The full variable domain, its missing parts supplied by reference TRBV7-7 and TRBJ2-7, is GAGVSQSPRYKVTKRGQDVTLRCDPISSHATLYWYQQALGQGPEFLTYFNYEAQPDKSGLPSDRFSAERPEGSISTLTIQRTEQRDSAMYRCASSSTVRAREQYFGPGTRLTVT.

This rearrangement joins TRBV11-2 to TRBJ1-2; 9 nucleotides align to TRBD1. Germline CDR1 SGHAT, CDR2 FQNNGV. The trim removed 0 bases at V and 3 bases at J, leaving 5 bases unmatched. The CDR3 spans 16 residues. The CDR3 nucleotides read TGTGCCAGCAGCTTAGATTATACAGGGGGCGACTATGGCTACACCTTC. It specifies CASSLDYTGGDYGYTF.

The J gene is TRBJ2-1, the V gene TRBV7-3, with 11 nucleotides matching TRBD2. This CDR3 comprises 15 residues. V was pared by 4 bases and J by 6 bases, with 5 bases of the junction left unmatched. Germline CDR1 is SGHTA and CDR2 is FQGTGA. As DNA, the CDR3 is TGTGCCAGCAGCTCAGGACTAGCGGGCGGCAATGAGCAGTTCTTC. This encodes CASSSGLAGGNEQFF.

This sequence joins TRBV12-3 or TRBV12-4 and TRBJ2-2, with D perhaps matching TRBD2 (5 bases). Trimming took off 6 bases at V and 2 bases at J, with 7 bases between the two ends. This CDR3 contains 13 residues. The CDR3 region has the DNA TGTGCCAGCAGACTAGAAAACACCGGGGAGCTGTTTTTT. Translated, it gives CASRLENTGELFF.

The V gene is TRBV6-5, the J gene TRBJ2-5; 7 bases are shared with TRBD1. The CDR3 totals 12 residues. The trim removed 7 bases at V and 4 bases at J, leaving 3 bases unmatched. Germline V gene data show CDR1 as MNHEY and CDR2 as SVGAGI. CDR3 sequence (DNA): TGTGCCAGCACCCGGGACAGAGAGACCCAGTACTTC. It codes for CASTRDRETQYF.

CDR3 in amino acids: CASSPTGWGSYNEQFF. The CDR3 DNA sequence: TGTGCCAGCAGCCCAACAGGTTGGGGATCCTACAATGAGCAGTTCTTC. The gene calls are TRBV7-2 and TRBJ2-1, with a tentative D call TRBD1 (5 bases). CDR1 is SGHTA and CDR2 is FQGNSA in the germline V gene. This CDR3 is 16 amino acids long. V dropped 5 bases and J dropped 1 base, with 15 bases sitting between them.

This rearrangement joins TRBV2 to TRBJ1-5, with TRBD1 identical over 10 bases. V gave up 8 bases and J gave up 0 bases; unmatched junction bases: 16. CDR1 is SNHLY, CDR2 FYNNEI, per germline. There are 19 residues in the CDR3. CDR3 nucleotides: TGTGCCAGCCGATTAAAACCGGGACAGGGGCCGCCTAGCAATCAGCCCCAGCATTTT. It is translated as CASRLKPGQGPPSNQPQHF.

This chain uses TRBV21-1 with TRBJ1-5. TRBV21-1 is marked as a pseudogene. This CDR3 is 16 amino acids long. DNA of the CDR3: TGTGCCAGCAGCAAACGTACCGTCGGGGGCAATCAGCCCCAGCATTTT. The encoded protein is CASSKRTVGGNQPQHF.

The V call is TRBV5-4, the J call TRBJ2-2; D remains unclear. This CDR3 region has 15 residues. The germline V gene encodes CDR1 SGHNT and CDR2 YYREEE (reference sequence). V gave up 6 bases and J gave up 0 bases, with 12 bases separating them. The CDR3 loop reads CASIPRPTNTGELFF. As DNA, the CDR3 is TGTGCCAGCATACCCAGACCTACGAACACCGGGGAGCTGTTTTTT.

V is TRBV10-1 and J is TRBJ2-5, with D hard to call. CDR3 length: 13 residues. Germline-derived CDR1 and CDR2 are WNHNN and SYGVQD (reference sequence). Trimming shortened V by 3 bases and J by 0 bases, and 5 bases separated the two germline ends. The CDR3 here is CASSETDQETQYF. CDR3 DNA: TGCGCCAGCAGTGAAACAGACCAAGAGACCCAGTACTTC.

J is TRBJ2-7 and V is TRBV7-2; 8 bases agree with TRBD1. The CDR3 consists of 14 residues. CDR1 SGHTA and CDR2 FQGNSA come from the germline V gene. The V and J ends lost 7 bases and 2 bases, in that order; junction bases with no gene match: 7. The CDR3, as DNA: TGTGCCAGCACCCTACGACAGGGGCCCTACGAGCAGTACTTC. Translation: CASTLRQGPYEQYF.

J is TRBJ1-2 and V is TRBV19, with a tentative D call TRBD1 (6 bases). In germline, CDR1 is LNHDA, CDR2 SQIVND (reference sequence). The CDR3 is made up of 13 amino acids. Trimming took off 7 bases at V and 0 bases at J, with 9 bases between the two ends. The CDR3 spells CASTRGANYGYTF. The CDR3 DNA reads TGTGCCAGTACCAGGGGCGCTAACTATGGCTACACCTTC.

This rearrangement joins TRBV5-1 to TRBJ2-7; either TRBD1 or TRBD2 may fit D (7 bases each). The CDR3 extends over 13 amino acids. Germline assignment: CDR1 SGHRS and CDR2 YFSETQ. V lost 5 bases and J 9 bases, leaving 18 bases between the germline ends. CDR3 sequence reads: CASRGGTAPLQYF. For the CDR3, the DNA is TGCGCCAGCAGGGGGGGGACAGCCCCTTTGCAGTACTTC.

The chain combines TRBV12-3 or TRBV12-4 with TRBJ1-1; D call uncertain. Between the trimmed V and J ends, which lost 10 bases and 6 bases, there was a span of 9 bases. The CDR3 sequence is 10 residues long. Written as DNA, the CDR3 is TGTGCCATCAAGGGTTCTGAAGCTTTCTTT. It yields the protein CAIKGSEAFF.

This chain connects TRBV18 to TRBJ2-3, with a possible D match to TRBD2 (6 bases). Trimming took off 3 bases at V and 3 bases at J, with 13 bases between the two ends. This CDR3 has 15 residues. The germline V gene encodes CDR1 KGHSH and CDR2 LQKENI. CDR3 region: CASSPDGGFTDTQYF. In nucleotides, the CDR3 is TGTGCCAGCTCACCCGATGGGGGGTTTACAGATACGCAGTATTTT.

The chain combines TRBV12-3 or TRBV12-4 with TRBJ2-7; D perhaps matches TRBD1 (5 bases). V lost 2 bases, J lost 7 bases, and 6 bases lay in between. CDR3 length: 11 amino acids. The CDR3 spells CASSLRGEQYF. CDR3 DNA sequence: TGTGCCAGCAGTTTAAGGGGAGAGCAGTACTTC.